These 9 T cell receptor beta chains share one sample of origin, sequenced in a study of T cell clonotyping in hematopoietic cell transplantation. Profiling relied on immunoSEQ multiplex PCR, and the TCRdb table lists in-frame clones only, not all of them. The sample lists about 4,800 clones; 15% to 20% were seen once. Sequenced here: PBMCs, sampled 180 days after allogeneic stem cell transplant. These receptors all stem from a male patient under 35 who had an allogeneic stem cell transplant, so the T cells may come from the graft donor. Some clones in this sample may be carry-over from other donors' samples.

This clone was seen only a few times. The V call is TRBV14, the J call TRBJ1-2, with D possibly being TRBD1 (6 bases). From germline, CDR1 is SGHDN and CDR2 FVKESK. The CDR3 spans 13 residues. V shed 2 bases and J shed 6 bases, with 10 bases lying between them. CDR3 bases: TGTGCCAGCAGCCAAAGGGACATAAATGGCTACACCTTC. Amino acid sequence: CASSQRDINGYTF.

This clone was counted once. The CDR3 spells CAWSGYGEGEQFF. In DNA, the CDR3 is TGTGCCTGGAGTGGGTACGGAGAGGGTGAGCAGTTCTTC. V and J are TRBV30 and TRBJ2-1, with D possibly matching TRBD2 (5 bases). Germline V CDR1 and CDR2: GTSNPN, SVGIG (reference sequence). The CDR3 totals 13 residues. Trimming cost V 1 base and J 9 bases, with 13 bases left between them.

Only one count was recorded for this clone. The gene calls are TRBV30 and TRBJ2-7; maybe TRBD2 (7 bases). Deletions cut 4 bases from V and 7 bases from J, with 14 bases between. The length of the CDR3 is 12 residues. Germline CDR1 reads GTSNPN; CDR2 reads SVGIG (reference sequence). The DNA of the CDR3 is TGTGCCTGGACCTTGGGGGGGCGGGAGCAGTACTTC. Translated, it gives CAWTLGGREQYF.

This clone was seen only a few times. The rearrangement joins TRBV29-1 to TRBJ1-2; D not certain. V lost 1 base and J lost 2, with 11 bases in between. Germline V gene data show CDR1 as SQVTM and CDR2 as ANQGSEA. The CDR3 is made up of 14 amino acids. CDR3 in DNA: TGCAGCGTTGAAGGGCAGGTAGAGAACTATGGCTACACCTTC. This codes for CSVEGQVENYGYTF.

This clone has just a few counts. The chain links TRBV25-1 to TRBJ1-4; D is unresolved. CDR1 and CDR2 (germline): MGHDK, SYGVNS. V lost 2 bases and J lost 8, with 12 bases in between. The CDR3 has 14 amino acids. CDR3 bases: TGTGCCAGCAGTGAAGCCGGATCCGGCGAAAAACTGTTTTTT. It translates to CASSEAGSGEKLFF. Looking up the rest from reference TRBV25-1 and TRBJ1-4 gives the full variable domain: EADIYQTPRYLVIGTGKKITLECSQTMGHDKMYWYQQDPGMELHLIHYSYGVNSTEKGDLSSESTVSRIRTEHFPLTLESARPSHTSQYLCASSEAGSGEKLFFGSGTQLSVL.

CDR3 loop: CAWSAMTPNTEAFF. The DNA for the CDR3 is TGTGCCTGGAGTGCGATGACACCGAACACTGAAGCTTTCTTT. V usage is TRBV30 and J usage is TRBJ1-1; D is undetermined. Trimming pared 1 base from V and 1 base from J, leaving 10 bases between. CDR1 is GTSNPN and CDR2 is SVGIG in the germline V gene (reference sequence). The CDR3 contains 14 residues.

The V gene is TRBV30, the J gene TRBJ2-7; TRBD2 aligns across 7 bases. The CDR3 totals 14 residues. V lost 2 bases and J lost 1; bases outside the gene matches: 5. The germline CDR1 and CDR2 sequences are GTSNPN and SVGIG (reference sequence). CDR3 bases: TGTGCCTGGAGTCGGACTAGGAGTTCCTACGAGCAGTACTTC. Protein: CAWSRTRSSYEQYF.

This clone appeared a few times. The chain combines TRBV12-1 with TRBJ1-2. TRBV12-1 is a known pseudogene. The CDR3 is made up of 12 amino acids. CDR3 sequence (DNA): TGTGCCAGCCCCAATATCTACCATGGCTACACCTTC. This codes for CASPNIYHGYTF.

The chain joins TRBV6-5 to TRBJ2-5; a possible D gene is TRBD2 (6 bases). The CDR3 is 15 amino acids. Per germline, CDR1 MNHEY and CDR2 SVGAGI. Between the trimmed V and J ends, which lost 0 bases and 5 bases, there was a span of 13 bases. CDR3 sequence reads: CASSYSLLSGETQYF. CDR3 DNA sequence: TGTGCCAGCAGTTACTCCTTACTAAGCGGGGAGACCCAGTACTTC.